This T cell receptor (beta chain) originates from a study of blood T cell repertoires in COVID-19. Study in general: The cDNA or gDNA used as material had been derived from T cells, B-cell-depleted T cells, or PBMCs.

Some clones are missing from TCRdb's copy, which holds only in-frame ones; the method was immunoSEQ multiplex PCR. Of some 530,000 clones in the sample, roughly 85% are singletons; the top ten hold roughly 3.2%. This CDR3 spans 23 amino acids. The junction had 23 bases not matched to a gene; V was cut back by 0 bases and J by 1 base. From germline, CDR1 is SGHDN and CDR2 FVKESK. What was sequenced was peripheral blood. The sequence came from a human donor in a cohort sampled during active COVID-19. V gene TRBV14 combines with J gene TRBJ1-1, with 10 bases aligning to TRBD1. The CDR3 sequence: CASSQESMGQGIVDWYGNTEAFF. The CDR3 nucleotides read TGTGCCAGCAGCCAAGAATCAATGGGACAGGGGATAGTCGACTGGTACGGGAACACTGAAGCTTTCTTT.